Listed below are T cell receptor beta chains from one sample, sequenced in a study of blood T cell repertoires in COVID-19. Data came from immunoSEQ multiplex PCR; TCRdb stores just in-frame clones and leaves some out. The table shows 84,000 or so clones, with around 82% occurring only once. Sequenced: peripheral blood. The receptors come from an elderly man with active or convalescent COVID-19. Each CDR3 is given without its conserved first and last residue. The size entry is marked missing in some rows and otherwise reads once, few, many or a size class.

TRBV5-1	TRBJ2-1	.	ASSLALAGGLNEQF
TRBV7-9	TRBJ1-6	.	ASSLVRGMMSSYNSPLH
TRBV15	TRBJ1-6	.	ATSPHMDLRASPLH
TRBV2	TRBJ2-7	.	ASNGLFVYEQY
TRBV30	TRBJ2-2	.	AWDLARGHTGELF
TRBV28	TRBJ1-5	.	ASNPSAQPQH
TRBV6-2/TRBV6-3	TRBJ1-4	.	ASSYGPAGGKLF
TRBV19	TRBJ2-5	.	ASSIDGPGGRQETQY
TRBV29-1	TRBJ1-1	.	STPGLGDTEAF
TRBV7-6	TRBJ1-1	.	ASSSKQGVNTEAF
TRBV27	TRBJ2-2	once	ASSLSTGSGLGDTGELF
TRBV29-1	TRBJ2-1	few	SVGSRPANSYNEQF
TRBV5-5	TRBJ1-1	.	ASRPGDVGAAF
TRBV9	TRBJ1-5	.	ASSARDSTGGQPQH
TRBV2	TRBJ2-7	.	ASSGYRNSYEQY
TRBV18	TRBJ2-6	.	ASSRGHPSSGANVLT
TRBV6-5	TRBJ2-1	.	ASSYSGGTPYNEQF
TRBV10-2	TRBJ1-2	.	ASSEPRQGAYGYT
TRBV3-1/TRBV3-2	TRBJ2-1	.	ASSPRQRGSYNEQF
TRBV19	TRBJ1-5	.	ASSPGTGNQPQH
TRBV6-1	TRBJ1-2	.	ASSDLPGSGYT
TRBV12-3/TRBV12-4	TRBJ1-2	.	ASSARGPGYT
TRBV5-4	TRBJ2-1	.	ASSRTSGIVDEQF
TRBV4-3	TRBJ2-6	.	ASSSQLSGANVLT
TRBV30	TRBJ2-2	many	AWSAGMVGELF
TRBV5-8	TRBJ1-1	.	ASSRGSGTLNTEAF
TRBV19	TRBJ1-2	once	ASRGTGALGYT
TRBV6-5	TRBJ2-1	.	ATGLAGSNEQF